Listed below are T cell receptor beta chains from one sample, sequenced in a study of blood T cell repertoires in COVID-19. Assay: immunoSEQ multiplex PCR; the TCRdb copy retains only in-frame clones and omits some. The sample holds 68,000 or so clones, approximately 86% seen once. What was sequenced was peripheral blood. Every receptor here comes from a man between 50 and 59 years old with acute or convalescent COVID-19. The CDR3 runs from the conserved cysteine through the conserved F or W. D genes are given only for firm matches. Size is omitted from some rows. Given values are once, few, many or a class for expanded clones.

CDR3 protein | CDR3 DNA | clone size | CDR3 length | V gene | D gene | J gene
CASSLAGGRDTYEQYF | TGCGCCAGCAGCTTGGCCGGTGGCAGGGACACCTACGAGCAGTACTTC | - | 16 | TRBV5-1 | - | TRBJ2-7
CASSQLPGLDSYEQYF | TGTGCCAGCTCCCAACTACCGGGACTAGATTCCTACGAGCAGTACTTC | - | 16 | TRBV18 | TRBD2 | TRBJ2-7
CASSSGISYEQYF | TGTGCCAGCAGTTCGGGGATCTCCTACGAGCAGTACTTC | - | 13 | TRBV27 | - | TRBJ2-7
CASSFQGRSGNTIYF | TGTGCCAGCAGCTTTCAGGGGCGCTCTGGAAACACCATATATTTT | once | 15 | TRBV7-3 | - | TRBJ1-3
CASSRPQRQGNNEKLFF | TGTGCCAGTAGTAGGCCCCAACGACAGGGGAATAATGAAAAACTGTTTTTT | - | 17 | TRBV19 | TRBD1 | TRBJ1-4
CASSPRISQGPGGELFF | TGTGCCAGCTCACCACGCATTTCCCAGGGCCCCGGCGGGGAGCTGTTTTTT | - | 17 | TRBV18 | - | TRBJ2-2
CASSALAGVIETQYF | TGTGCCAGCAGCGCACTAGCGGGAGTGATCGAGACCCAGTACTTC | - | 15 | TRBV27 | TRBD2 | TRBJ2-5
CASSVGDTEAFF | TGTGCCAGCTCCGTGGGAGACACTGAAGCTTTCTTT | - | 12 | TRBV18 | - | TRBJ1-1
CAISVPPGQGIANGYTF | TGTGCCATCAGTGTTCCACCGGGACAGGGAATCGCTAATGGCTACACCTTC | - | 17 | TRBV10-3 | TRBD1 | TRBJ1-2
CASSLAKDGGTEAFF | TGCGCCAGCAGCTTGGCCAAGGATGGAGGGACTGAAGCTTTCTTT | once | 15 | TRBV5-1 | - | TRBJ1-1
CASSSRQGARDTEAFF | TGTGCCAGTAGTTCCCGACAGGGGGCGCGGGACACTGAAGCTTTCTTT | - | 16 | TRBV19 | TRBD1 | TRBJ1-1
CASSQPGQGINSYEQYF | TGCGCCAGCAGCCAGCCAGGACAGGGGATCAACTCCTACGAGCAGTACTTC | - | 17 | TRBV4-1 | TRBD1 | TRBJ2-7
CASRTGQRQETQYF | TGTGCCAGCAGGACGGGACAGAGGCAAGAGACCCAGTACTTC | once | 14 | TRBV6-5 | TRBD1 | TRBJ2-5
CASSWPSGGTDTQYF | TGTGCCAGCAGCTGGCCTAGCGGGGGCACAGATACGCAGTATTTT | - | 15 | TRBV7-8 | TRBD2 | TRBJ2-3
CATSDRRGTDTQYF | TGTGCCACCAGTGATCGCAGGGGAACAGATACGCAGTATTTT | - | 14 | TRBV24-1 | - | TRBJ2-3